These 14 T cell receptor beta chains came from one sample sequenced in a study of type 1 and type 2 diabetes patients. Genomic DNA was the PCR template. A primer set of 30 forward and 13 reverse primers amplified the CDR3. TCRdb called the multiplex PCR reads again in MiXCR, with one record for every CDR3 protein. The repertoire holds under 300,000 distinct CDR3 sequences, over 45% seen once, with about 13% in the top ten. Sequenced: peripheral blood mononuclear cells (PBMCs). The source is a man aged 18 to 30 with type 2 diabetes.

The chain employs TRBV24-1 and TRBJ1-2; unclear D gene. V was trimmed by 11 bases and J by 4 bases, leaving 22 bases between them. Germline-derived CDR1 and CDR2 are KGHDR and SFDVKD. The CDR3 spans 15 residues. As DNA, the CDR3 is TGTGCCAGCAGCGTAAGACCCCCCTCGGGCTATGGCTACACCTTC. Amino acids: CASSVRPPSGYGYTF.

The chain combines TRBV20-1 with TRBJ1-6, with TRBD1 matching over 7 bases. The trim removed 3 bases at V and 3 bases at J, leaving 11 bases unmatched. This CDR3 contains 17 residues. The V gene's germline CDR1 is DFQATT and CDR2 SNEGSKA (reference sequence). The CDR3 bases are TGCAGTGCTAGGGATTCGGACAGGCACCACTATAATTCACCCCTCCACTTT. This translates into CSARDSDRHHYNSPLHF.

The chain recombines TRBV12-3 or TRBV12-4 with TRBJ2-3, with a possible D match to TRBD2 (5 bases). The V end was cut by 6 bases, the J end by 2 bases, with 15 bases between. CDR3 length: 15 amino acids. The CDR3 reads CASSVYSVDTDTQYF. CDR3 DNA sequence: TGTGCCAGCAGCGTATATAGCGTCGACACAGATACGCAGTATTTT.

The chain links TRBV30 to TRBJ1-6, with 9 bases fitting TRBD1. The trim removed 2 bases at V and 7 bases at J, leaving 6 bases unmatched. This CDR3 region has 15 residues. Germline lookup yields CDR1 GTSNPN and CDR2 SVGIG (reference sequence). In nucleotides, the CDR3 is TGTGCCTGGAGTACACGGACAGGGGTAAATTCACCCCTCCACTTT. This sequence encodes CAWSTRTGVNSPLHF.

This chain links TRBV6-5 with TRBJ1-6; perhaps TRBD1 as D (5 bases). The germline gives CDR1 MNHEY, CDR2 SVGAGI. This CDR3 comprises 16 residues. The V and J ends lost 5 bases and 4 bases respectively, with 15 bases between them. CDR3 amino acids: CASSLGGGGYNSPLHF. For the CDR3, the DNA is TGTGCCAGCAGTCTGGGGGGTGGGGGGTATAATTCACCCCTCCACTTT.

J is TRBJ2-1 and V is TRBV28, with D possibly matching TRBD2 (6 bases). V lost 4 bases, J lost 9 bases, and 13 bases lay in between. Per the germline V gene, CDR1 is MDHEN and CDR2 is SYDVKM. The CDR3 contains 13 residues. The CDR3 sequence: CASSSSGLTEQFF. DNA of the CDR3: TGTGCCAGCAGTTCCTCCGGACTAACTGAGCAGTTCTTC.

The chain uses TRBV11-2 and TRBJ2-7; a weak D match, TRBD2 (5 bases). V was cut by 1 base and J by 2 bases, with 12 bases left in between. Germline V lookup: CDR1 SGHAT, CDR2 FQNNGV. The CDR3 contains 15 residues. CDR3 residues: CASSLAPGITYEQYF. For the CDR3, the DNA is TGTGCCAGCAGCTTAGCACCGGGAATCACCTACGAGCAGTACTTC.

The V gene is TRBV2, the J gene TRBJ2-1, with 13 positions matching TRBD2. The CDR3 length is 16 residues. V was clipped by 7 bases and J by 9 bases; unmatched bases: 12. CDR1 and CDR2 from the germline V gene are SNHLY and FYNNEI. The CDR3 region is CASILLAGGPGGEQFF. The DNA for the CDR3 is TGTGCCAGCATTCTACTAGCGGGAGGGCCTGGGGGTGAGCAGTTCTTC.

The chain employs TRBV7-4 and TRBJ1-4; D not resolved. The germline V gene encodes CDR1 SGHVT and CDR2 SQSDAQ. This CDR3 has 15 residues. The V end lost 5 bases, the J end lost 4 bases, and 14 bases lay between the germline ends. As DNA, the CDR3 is TGTGCCAGCAGCCCTGACCCTCCTATTAATGAAAAACTGTTTTTT. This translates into CASSPDPPINEKLFF.

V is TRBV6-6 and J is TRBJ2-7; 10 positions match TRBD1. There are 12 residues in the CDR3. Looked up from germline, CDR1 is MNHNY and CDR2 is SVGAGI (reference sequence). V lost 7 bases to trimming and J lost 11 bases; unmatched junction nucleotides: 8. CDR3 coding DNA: TGTGCCAGCAACTCGTGGACAGGGGGGGAGTACTTC. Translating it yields CASNSWTGGEYF.

In DNA, the CDR3 is TGTGCCTCGAGGGTGGACAGGGGTGGTTCCGGGGAGCTGTTTTTT. It translates to CASRVDRGGSGELFF. The V and J genes are TRBV19 and TRBJ2-2; TRBD1 agrees at 9 bases. The germline V gene has CDR1 LNHDA and CDR2 SQIVND (reference sequence). This CDR3 has 15 residues. Losses at the gene ends were 11 bases for V and 6 bases for J; bases not matched to a gene: 13.

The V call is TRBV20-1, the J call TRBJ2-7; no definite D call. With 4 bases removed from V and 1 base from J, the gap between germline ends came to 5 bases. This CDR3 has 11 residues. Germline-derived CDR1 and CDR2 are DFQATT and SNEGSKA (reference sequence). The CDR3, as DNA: TGCAGTGCTAAACCGTCCTACGAGCAGTACTTC. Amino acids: CSAKPSYEQYF.

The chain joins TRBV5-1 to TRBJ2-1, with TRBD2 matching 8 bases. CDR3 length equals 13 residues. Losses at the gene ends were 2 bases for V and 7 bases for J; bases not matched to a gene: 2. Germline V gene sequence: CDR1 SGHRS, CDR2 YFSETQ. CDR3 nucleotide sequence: TGCGCCAGCAGCTTCCAGCGGGGGAATGAGCAGTTCTTC. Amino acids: CASSFQRGNEQFF.

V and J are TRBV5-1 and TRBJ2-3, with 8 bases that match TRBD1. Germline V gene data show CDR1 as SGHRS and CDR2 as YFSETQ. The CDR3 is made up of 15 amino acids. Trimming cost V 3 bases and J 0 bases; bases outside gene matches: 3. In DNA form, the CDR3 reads TGCGCCAGCAGCTCGACAGGGGATAGCACAGATACGCAGTATTTT. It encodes CASSSTGDSTDTQYF. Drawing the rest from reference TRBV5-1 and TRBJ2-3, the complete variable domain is KAGVTQTPRYLIKTRGQQVTLSCSPISGHRSVSWYQQTPGQGLQFLFEYFSETQRNKGNFPGRFSGRQFSNSRSEMNVSTLELGDSALYLCASSSTGDSTDTQYFGPGTRLTVL.